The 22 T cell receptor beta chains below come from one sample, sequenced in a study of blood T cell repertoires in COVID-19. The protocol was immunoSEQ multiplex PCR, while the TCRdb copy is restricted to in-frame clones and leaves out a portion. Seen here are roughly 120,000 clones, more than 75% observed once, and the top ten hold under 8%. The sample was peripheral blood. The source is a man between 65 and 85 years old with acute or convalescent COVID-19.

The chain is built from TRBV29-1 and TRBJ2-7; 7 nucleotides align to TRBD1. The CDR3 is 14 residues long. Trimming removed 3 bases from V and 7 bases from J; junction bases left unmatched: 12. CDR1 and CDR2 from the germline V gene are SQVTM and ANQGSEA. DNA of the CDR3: TGCAGCGTTGACAAGACAGGGTCCATAGTAGAGCAGTACTTC. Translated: CSVDKTGSIVEQYF.

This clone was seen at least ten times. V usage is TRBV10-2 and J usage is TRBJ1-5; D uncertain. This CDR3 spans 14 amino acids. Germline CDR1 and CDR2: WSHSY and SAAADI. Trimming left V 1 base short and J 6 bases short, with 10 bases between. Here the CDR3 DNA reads TGCGCCAGCAGTGAGTGGGAGGGAAGTCAGCCCCAGCATTTT. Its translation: CASSEWEGSQPQHF.

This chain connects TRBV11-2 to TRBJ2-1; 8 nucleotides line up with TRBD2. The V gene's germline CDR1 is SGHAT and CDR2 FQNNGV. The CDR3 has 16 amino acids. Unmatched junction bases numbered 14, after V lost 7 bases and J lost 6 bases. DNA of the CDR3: TGTGCCAGCACCCTGGCCTTGTCGGGGGGGACCAATGAGCAGTTCTTC. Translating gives CASTLALSGGTNEQFF.

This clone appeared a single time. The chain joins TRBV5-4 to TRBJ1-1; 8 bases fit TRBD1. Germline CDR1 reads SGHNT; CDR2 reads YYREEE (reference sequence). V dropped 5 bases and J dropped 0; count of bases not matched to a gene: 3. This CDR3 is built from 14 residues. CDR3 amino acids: CASRTGVMNTEAFF. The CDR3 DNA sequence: TGTGCCAGCAGGACAGGGGTTATGAACACTGAAGCTTTCTTT.

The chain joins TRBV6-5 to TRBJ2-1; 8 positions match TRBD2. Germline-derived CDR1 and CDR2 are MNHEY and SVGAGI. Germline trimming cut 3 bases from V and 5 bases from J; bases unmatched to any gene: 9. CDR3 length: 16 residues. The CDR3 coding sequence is TGTGCCAGCAGTTATAAAGGAGCGGGGGTGCACAATGAGCAGTTCTTC. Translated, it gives CASSYKGAGVHNEQFF.

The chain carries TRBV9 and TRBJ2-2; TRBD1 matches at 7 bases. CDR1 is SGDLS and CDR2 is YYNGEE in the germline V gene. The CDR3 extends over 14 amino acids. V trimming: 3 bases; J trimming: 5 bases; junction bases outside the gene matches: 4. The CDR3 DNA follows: TGTGCCAGCAGCGGGCAGGGGGAGACCGGGGAGCTGTTTTTT. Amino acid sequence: CASSGQGETGELFF.

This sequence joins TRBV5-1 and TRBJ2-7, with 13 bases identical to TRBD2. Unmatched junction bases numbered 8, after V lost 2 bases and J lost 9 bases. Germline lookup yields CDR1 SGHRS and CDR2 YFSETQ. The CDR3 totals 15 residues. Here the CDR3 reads CASSFGLAGAFGQYF. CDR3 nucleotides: TGCGCCAGCAGCTTTGGACTAGCGGGGGCCTTCGGGCAGTACTTC.

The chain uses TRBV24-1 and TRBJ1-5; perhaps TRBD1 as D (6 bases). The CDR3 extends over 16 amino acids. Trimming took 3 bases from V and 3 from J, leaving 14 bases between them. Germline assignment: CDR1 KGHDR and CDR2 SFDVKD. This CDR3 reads CATSDPRQGYNQPQHF. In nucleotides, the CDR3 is TGTGCCACCAGTGATCCAAGGCAGGGGTACAATCAGCCCCAGCATTTT.

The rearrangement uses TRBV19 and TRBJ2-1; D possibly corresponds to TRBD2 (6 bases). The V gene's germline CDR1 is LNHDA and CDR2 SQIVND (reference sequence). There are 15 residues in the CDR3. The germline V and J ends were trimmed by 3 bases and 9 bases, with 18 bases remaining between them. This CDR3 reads CASSIWDSRWVEQFF. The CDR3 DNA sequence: TGTGCCAGTAGTATTTGGGACTCCCGGTGGGTTGAGCAGTTCTTC.

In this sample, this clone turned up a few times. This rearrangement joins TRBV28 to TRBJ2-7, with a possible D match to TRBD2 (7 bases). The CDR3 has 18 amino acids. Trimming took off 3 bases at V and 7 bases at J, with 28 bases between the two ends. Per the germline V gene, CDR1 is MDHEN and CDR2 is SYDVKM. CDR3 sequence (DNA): TGTGCCAGCAGTTTCATGGGAGGGAGGGGGTTTTTTGGGACTGAGCAGTACTTC. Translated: CASSFMGGRGFFGTEQYF.

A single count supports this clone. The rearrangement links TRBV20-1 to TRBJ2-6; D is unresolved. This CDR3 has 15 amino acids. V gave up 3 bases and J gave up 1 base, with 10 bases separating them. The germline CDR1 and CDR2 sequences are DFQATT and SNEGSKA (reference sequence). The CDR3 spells CSASPRVSGANVLTF. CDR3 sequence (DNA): TGCAGTGCTAGTCCCCGGGTTTCTGGGGCCAACGTCCTGACTTTC.

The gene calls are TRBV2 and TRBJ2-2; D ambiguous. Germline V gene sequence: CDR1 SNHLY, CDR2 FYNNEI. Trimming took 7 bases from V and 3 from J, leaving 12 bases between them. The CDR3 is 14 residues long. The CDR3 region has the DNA TGTGCCAGCAATGGAGTAGTGGACACCGGGGAGCTGTTTTTT. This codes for CASNGVVDTGELFF.

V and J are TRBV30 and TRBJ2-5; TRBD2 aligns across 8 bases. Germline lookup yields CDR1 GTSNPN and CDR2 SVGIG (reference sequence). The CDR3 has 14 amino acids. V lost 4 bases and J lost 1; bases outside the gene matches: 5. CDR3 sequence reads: CAWTSSGFQETQYF. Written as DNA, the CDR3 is TGTGCCTGGACATCTAGCGGGTTCCAAGAGACCCAGTACTTC.

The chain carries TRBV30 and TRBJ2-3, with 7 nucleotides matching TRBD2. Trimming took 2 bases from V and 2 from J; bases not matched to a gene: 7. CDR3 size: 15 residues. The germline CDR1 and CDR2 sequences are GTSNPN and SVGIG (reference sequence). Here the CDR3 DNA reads TGTGCCTGGAGTAAGGGAGGGCCAAACACAGATACGCAGTATTTT. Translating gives CAWSKGGPNTDTQYF.

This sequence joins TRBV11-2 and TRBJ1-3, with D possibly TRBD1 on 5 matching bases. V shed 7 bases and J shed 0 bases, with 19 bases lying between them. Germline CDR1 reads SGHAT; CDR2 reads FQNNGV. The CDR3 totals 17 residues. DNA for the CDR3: TGTGCCAGCACCTTCCTTTTCGACAGCCGCTCTGGAAACACCATATATTTT. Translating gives CASTFLFDSRSGNTIYF.

The CDR3 here is CASSLPGTGVVTGELFF. DNA of the CDR3: TGTGCCAGCTCATTACCCGGGACAGGGGTGGTCACCGGGGAGCTGTTTTTT. The rearrangement links TRBV9 to TRBJ2-2; 10 bases are a match to TRBD1. The junction had 13 bases not matched to a gene; V was cut back by 7 bases and J by 4 bases. The CDR3 length is 17 residues. Germline values: CDR1 SGDLS, CDR2 YYNGEE.

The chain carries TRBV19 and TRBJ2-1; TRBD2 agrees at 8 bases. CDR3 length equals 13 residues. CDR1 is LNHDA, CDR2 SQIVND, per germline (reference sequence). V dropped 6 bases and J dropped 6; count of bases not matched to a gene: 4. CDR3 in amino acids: CASSQRGFNEQFF. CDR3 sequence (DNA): TGTGCCAGTAGCCAGCGGGGGTTCAATGAGCAGTTCTTC. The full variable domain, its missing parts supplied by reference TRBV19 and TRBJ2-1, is DGGITQSPKYLFRKEGQNVTLSCEQNLNHDAMYWYRQDPGQGLRLIYYSQIVNDFQKGDIAEGYSVSREKKESFPLTVTSAQKNPTAFYLCASSQRGFNEQFFGPGTRLTVL.

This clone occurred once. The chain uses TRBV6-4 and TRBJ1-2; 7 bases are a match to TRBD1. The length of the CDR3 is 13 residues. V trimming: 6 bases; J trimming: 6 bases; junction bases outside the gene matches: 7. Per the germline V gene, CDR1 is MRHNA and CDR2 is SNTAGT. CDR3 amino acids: CASRETGKNGYTF. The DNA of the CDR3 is TGTGCCAGCAGAGAGACAGGGAAAAATGGCTACACCTTC.

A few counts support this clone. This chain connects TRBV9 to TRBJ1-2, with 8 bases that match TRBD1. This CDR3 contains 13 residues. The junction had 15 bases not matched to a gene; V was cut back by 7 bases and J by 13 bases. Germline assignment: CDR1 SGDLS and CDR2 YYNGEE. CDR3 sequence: CASSRGQGDFSTF. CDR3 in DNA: TGTGCCAGCTCCCGAGGACAGGGCGATTTCAGCACCTTC.

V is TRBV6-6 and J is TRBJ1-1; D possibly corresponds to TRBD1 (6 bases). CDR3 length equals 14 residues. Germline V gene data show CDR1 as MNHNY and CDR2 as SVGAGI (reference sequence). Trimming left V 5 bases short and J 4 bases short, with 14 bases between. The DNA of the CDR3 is TGTGCCAGCAGTCAACAGGGTAGGGGCACTGAAGCTTTCTTT. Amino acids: CASSQQGRGTEAFF.

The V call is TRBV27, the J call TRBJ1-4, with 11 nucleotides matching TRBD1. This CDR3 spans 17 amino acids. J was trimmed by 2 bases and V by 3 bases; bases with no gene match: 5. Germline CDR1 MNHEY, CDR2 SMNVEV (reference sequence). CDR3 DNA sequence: TGTGCCAGCAGTTTCCGGACAGGGGGCTCTACTAATGAAAAACTGTTTTTT. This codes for CASSFRTGGSTNEKLFF.

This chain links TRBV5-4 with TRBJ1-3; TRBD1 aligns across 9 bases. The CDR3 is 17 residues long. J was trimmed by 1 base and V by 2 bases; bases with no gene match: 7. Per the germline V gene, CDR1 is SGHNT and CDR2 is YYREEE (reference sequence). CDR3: CASSFGLGQGSGNTIYF. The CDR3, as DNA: TGTGCCAGCAGCTTTGGCCTGGGACAGGGTTCTGGAAACACCATATATTTT.